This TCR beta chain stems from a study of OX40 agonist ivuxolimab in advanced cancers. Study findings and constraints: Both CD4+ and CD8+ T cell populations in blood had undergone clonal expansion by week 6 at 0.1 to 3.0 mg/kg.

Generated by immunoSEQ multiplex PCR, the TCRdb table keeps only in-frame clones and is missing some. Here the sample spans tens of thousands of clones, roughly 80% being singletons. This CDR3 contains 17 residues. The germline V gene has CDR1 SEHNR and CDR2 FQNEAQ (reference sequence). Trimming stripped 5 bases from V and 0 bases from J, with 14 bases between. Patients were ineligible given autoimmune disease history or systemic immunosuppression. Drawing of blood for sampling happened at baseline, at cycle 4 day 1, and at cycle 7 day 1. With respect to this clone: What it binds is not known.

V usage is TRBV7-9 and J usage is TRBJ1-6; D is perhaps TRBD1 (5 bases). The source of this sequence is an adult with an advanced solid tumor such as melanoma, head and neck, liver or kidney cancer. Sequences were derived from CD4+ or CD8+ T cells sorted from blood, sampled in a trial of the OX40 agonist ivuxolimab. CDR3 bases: TGTGCCAGCAGCGGTGTTGAGGGGTCCTCCTATAATTCACCCCTCCACTTT. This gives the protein CASSGVEGSSYNSPLHF.